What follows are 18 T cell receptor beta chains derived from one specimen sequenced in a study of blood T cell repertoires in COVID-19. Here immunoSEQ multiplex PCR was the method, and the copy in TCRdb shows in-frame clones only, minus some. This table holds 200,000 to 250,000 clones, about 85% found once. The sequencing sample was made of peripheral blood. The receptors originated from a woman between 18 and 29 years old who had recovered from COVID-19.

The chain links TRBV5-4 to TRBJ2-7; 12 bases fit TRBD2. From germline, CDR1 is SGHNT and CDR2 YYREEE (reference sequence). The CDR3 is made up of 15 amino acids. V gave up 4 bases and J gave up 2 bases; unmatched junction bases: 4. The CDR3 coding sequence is TGTGCCAGCAGCACCGCTAGCGGGAGGGCCTACGAGCAGTACTTC. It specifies CASSTASGRAYEQYF.

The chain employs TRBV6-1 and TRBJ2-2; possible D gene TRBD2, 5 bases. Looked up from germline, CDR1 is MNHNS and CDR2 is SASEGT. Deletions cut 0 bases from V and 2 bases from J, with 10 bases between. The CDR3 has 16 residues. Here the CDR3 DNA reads TGTGCCAGCAGTGAAGCGCTGGAGGATAACACCGGGGAGCTGTTTTTT. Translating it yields CASSEALEDNTGELFF.

CDR3 nucleotides: TGTGCCAGCAGTACACAGGGTACGGCTAATGAAAAACTGTTTTTT. It translates to CASSTQGTANEKLFF. This chain uses TRBV6-5 with TRBJ1-4; weak D call: TRBD1 (6 bases). This CDR3 spans 15 amino acids. CDR1 is MNHEY, CDR2 SVGAGI, per germline. V lost 5 bases and J 3 bases, leaving 13 bases between the germline ends.

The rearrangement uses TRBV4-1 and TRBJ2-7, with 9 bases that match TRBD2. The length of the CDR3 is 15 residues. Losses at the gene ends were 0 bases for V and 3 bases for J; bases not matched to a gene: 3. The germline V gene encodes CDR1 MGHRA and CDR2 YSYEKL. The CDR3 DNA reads TGCGCCAGCAGCCAAGAGACTAGCGGATACTACGAGCAGTACTTC. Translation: CASSQETSGYYEQYF.

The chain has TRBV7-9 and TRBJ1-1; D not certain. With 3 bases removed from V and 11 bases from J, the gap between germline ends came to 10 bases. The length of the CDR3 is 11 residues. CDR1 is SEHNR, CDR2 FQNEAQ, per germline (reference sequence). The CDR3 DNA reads TGTGCCAGCAGCTTGAGGCGAGGGGCTTTCTTT. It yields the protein CASSLRRGAFF.

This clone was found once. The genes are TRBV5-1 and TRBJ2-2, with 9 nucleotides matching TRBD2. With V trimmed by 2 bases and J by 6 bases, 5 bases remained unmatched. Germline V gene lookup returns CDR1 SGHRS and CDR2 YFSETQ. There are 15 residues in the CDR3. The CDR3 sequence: CASSFIAGVSGELFF. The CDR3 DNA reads TGCGCCAGCAGCTTCATAGCGGGAGTATCCGGGGAGCTGTTTTTT.

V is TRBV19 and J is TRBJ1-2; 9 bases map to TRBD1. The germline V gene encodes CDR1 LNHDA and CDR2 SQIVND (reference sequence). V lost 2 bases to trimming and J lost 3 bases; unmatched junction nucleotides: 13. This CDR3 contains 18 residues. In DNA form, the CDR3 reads TGTGCCAGTAGTATAAGCCTTACAGGGGGCTCTGGCGACTATGGCTACACCTTC. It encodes CASSISLTGGSGDYGYTF.

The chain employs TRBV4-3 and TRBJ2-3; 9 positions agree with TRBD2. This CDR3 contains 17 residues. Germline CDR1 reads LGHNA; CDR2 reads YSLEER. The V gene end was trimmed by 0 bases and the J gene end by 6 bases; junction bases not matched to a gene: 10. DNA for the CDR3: TGCGCCAGCAGCCAAGAGGGAACCGGGACTAGCTATGATACGCAGTATTTT. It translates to CASSQEGTGTSYDTQYF.

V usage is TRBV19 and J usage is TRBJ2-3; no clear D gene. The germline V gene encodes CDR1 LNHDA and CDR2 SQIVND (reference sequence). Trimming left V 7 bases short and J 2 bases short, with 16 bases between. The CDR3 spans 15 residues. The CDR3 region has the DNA TGTGCCAGTAAACGACGAGCGCAAATCACAGATACGCAGTATTTT. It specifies CASKRRAQITDTQYF. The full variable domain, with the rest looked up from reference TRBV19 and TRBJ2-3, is DGGITQSPKYLFRKEGQNVTLSCEQNLNHDAMYWYRQDPGQGLRLIYYSQIVNDFQKGDIAEGYSVSREKKESFPLTVTSAQKNPTAFYLCASKRRAQITDTQYFGPGTRLTVL.

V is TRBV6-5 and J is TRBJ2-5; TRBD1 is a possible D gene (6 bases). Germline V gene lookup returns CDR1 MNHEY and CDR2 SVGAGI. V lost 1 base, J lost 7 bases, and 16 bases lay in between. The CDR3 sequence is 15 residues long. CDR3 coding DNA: TGTGCCAGCAGTTACTACTTAGGTCAAGGGGGGACCCAGTACTTC. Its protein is CASSYYLGQGGTQYF.

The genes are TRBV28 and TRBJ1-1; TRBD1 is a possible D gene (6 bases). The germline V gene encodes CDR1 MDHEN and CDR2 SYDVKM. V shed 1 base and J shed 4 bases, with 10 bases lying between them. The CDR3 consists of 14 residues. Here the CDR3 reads CASSLSLGGTEAFF. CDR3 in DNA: TGTGCCAGCAGTTTATCTTTAGGGGGCACTGAAGCTTTCTTT.

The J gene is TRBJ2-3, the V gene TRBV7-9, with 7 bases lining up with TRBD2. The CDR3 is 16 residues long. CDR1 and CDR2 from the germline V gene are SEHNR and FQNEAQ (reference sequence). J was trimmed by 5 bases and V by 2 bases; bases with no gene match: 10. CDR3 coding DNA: TGTGCCAGCAGCTTACGTGCGGCGGGAGCGGGAGATACGCAGTATTTT. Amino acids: CASSLRAAGAGDTQYF.

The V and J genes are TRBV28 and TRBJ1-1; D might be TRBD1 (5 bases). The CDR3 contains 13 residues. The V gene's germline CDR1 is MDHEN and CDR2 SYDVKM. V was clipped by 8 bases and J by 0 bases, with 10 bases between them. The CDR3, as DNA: TGTGCCAGCCACGGACACCTGAACACTGAAGCTTTCTTT. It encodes CASHGHLNTEAFF.

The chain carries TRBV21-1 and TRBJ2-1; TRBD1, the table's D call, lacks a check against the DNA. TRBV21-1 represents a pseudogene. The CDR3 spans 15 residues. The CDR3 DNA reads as TGTGCCAGCAGGATCCGTTGGGGCCCCTACAATGAGCAGTTCTTC. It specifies CASRIRWGPYNEQFF.

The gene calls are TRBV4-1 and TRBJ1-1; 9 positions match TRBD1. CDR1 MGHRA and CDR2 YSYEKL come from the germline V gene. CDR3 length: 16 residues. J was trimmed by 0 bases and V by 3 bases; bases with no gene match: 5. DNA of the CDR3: TGCGCCAGCAGCCAGGGGACAGGGCTCATGAACACTGAAGCTTTCTTT. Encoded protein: CASSQGTGLMNTEAFF.

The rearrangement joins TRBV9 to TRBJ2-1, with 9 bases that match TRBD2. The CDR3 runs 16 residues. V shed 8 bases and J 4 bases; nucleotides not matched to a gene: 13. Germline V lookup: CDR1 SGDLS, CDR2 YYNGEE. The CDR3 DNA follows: TGTGCCAGTGGAGTAGGCGGGACTAGCCTGTACAATGAGCAGTTCTTC. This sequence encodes CASGVGGTSLYNEQFF.

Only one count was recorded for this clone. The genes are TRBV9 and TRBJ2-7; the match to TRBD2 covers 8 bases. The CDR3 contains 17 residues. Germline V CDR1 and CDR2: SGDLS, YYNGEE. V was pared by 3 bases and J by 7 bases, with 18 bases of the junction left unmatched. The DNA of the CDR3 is TGTGCCAGCAGCGCCGGGGCCGGGACTAGTGCCTTGAGGGAGCAGTACTTC. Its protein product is CASSAGAGTSALREQYF.

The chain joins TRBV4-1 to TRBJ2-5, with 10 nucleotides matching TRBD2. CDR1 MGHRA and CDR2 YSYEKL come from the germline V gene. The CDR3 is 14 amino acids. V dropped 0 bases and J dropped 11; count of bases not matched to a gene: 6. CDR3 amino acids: CASSQDFLAGEQYF. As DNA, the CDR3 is TGCGCCAGCAGCCAAGATTTCCTAGCGGGAGAGCAGTACTTC.